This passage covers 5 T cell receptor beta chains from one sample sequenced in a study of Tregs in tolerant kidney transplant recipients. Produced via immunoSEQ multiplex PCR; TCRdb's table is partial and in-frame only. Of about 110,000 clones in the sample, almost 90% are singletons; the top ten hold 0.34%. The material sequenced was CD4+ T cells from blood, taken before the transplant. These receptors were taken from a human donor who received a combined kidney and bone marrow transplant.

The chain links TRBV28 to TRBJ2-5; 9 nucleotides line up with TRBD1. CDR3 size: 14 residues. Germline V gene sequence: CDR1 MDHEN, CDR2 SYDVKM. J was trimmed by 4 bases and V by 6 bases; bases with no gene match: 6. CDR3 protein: CASRKDRGPETQYF. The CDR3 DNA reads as TGTGCCAGCAGGAAGGACAGGGGCCCAGAGACCCAGTACTTC.

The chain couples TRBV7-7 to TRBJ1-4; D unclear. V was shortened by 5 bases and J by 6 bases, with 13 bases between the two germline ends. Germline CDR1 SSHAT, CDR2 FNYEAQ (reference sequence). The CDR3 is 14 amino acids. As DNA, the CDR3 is TGTGCCAGCAGCCGTAGTCCGGCGGATGAAAAACTGTTTTTT. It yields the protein CASSRSPADEKLFF. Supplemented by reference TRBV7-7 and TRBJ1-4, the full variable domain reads GAGVSQSPRYKVTKRGQDVTLRCDPISSHATLYWYQQALGQGPEFLTYFNYEAQPDKSGLPSDRFSAERPEGSISTLTIQRTEQRDSAMYRCASSRSPADEKLFFGSGTQLSVL.

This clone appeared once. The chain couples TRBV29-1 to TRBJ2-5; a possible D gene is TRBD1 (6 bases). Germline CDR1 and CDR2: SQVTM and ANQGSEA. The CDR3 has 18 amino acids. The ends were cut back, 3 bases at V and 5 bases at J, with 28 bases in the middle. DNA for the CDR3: TGCAGCGTTGATGGGTACGGCAGGGGTGTAGTTCCGCGGGAGACCCAGTACTTC. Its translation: CSVDGYGRGVVPRETQYF.

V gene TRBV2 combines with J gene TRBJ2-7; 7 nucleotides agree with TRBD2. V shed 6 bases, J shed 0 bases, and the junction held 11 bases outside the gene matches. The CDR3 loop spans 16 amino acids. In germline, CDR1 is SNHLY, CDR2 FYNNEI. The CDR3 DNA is TGTGCCAGCAGGAGGGGAGGGGCCCTCCCCTCCTACGAGCAGTACTTC. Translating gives CASRRGGALPSYEQYF. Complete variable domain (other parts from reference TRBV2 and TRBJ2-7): EPEVTQTPSHQVTQMGQEVILRCVPISNHLYFYWYRQILGQKVEFLVSFYNNEISEKSEIFDDQFSVERPDGSNFTLKIRSTKLEDSAMYFCASRRGGALPSYEQYFGPGTRLTVT.

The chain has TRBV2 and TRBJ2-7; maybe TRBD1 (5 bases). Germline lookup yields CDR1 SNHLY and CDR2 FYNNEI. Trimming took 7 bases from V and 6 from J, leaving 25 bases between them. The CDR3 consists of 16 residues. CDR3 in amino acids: CASTPLAGKPVGEQYF. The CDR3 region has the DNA TGTGCCAGCACCCCCCTGGCAGGGAAGCCCGTGGGCGAGCAGTACTTC. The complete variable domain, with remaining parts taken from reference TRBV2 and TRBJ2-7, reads EPEVTQTPSHQVTQMGQEVILRCVPISNHLYFYWYRQILGQKVEFLVSFYNNEISEKSEIFDDQFSVERPDGSNFTLKIRSTKLEDSAMYFCASTPLAGKPVGEQYFGPGTRLTVT.